Sequencing of this T cell receptor (beta chain) was carried out in a study of CD8+ T cells in alopecia areata. This CDR3 region has 15 residues. Germline CDR1 and CDR2: MNHEY and SVGAGI. V was trimmed by 0 bases and J by 2 bases, leaving 10 bases between them. The sample holds one count of this clone. Its target is unknown. Points from the study as a whole: Clonality was higher in lesional than normal scalp, especially in alopecia totalis/universalis.

Reverse transcribed after extraction, RNA yielded cDNA as the sequencing template. The assay was immunoSEQ multiplex PCR, and TCRdb's table has in-frame clones only and misses some. The data contain 150,000 to 200,000 clones, approximately 50% of them singletons. Treatment specified: oral pan-JAK inhibitor, 5-10 mg twice daily. Peripheral blood, together with lesional scalp punch biopsies, was collected from alopecia areata patients. The TCR was taken from a human donor with alopecia areata. The genes are TRBV6-5 and TRBJ1-2; weak D call: TRBD1 (5 bases). The sample here was CD8+ T cells sorted from blood, taken around week 54, from a patient treated with tofacitinib. This CDR3 is CASSYSGRSNYGYTF. Here the CDR3 DNA reads TGTGCCAGCAGTTACTCGGGGCGATCAAACTATGGCTACACCTTC.